Following are 17 T cell receptor beta chains from one sample sequenced in a study of T-cell memory formation after mild COVID-19. TCRdb re-derived calls from the 5' RACE reads in MiXCR, one entry per CDR3 protein. The data contain roughly 600,000 distinct CDR3 sequences, more than 15% of them singletons. Material for sequencing was PBMCs or a T cell subset sorted from them (not recorded which). The receptors here all came from an adult woman who had mild COVID-19 (a few samples of this study predate the infection). Cell type and time point are not known.

The chain recombines TRBV12-3 or TRBV12-4 with TRBJ1-4; a possible D gene is TRBD1 (5 bases). V lost 3 bases and J lost 2, with 7 bases in between. This CDR3 region has 14 residues. The CDR3 reads CASSFRQTNEKLFF. The CDR3 nucleotides read TGTGCCAGCAGTTTTCGACAGACTAATGAAAAACTGTTTTTT.

This clonotype appeared a few times. The genes are TRBV30 and TRBJ1-4, with 9 bases lining up with TRBD1. CDR3 size: 14 residues. V was clipped by 2 bases and J by 6 bases; unmatched bases: 4. CDR1 and CDR2 (germline): GTSNPN, SVGIG (reference sequence). The DNA of the CDR3 is TGTGCCTGGAGTCCCGGGACAGGGTATGAAAAACTGTTTTTT. This sequence encodes CAWSPGTGYEKLFF.

This chain connects TRBV7-9 to TRBJ1-1, with 9 positions matching TRBD1. Germline lookup yields CDR1 SEHNR and CDR2 FQNEAQ (reference sequence). The CDR3 contains 18 residues. Germline trimming cut 5 bases from V and 4 bases from J; bases unmatched to any gene: 17. CDR3 region: CASSEYRDRVRAGTEAFF. CDR3 DNA sequence: TGTGCCAGCAGCGAATACCGGGACAGGGTAAGGGCGGGCACTGAAGCTTTCTTT.

This clonotype has more than one count but fewer than ten. This chain joins TRBV5-1 and TRBJ2-5, with TRBD2 as a possible D gene (6 bases). V shed 6 bases and J shed 5 bases, with 17 bases lying between them. CDR1 and CDR2 (germline): SGHRS, YFSETQ. This CDR3 is built from 14 residues. The CDR3 spells CASTQVGGTETQYF. The CDR3 DNA is TGCGCCAGCACCCAGGTCGGAGGGACGGAGACCCAGTACTTC.

The chain couples TRBV4-1 to TRBJ2-7; 13 bases are a match to TRBD2. Trimming removed 4 bases from V and 0 bases from J; junction bases left unmatched: 12. The germline V gene has CDR1 MGHRA and CDR2 YSYEKL. The CDR3 length is 19 residues. In DNA form, the CDR3 reads TGCGCCAGCAGCCCCTCCCTGGGACTAGCGGGGCTAAGCTCCTACGAGCAGTACTTC. It specifies CASSPSLGLAGLSSYEQYF.

This clonotype was detected a few times. The rearrangement uses TRBV14 and TRBJ2-7; a possible D gene is TRBD2 (6 bases). This CDR3 spans 14 amino acids. Germline-derived CDR1 and CDR2 are SGHDN and FVKESK. The V and J ends lost 4 bases and 3 bases respectively, with 13 bases between them. The CDR3 nucleotides read TGTGCCAGCAGCCCTTTTACGGGAGTCTACGAGCAGTACTTC. Amino acid sequence: CASSPFTGVYEQYF.

The chain joins TRBV27 to TRBJ2-7; a possible D gene is TRBD2 (6 bases). CDR1 MNHEY and CDR2 SMNVEV come from the germline V gene (reference sequence). The CDR3 consists of 14 residues. With 5 bases removed from V and 0 bases from J, the gap between germline ends came to 11 bases. The CDR3 loop reads CASSPYGGSYEQYF. The CDR3 DNA is TGTGCCAGCAGTCCCTACGGGGGCTCCTACGAGCAGTACTTC.

This clonotype has just a few counts. The rearrangement uses TRBV20-1 and TRBJ2-1; 10 positions agree with TRBD1. The CDR3 has 15 residues. The trim removed 2 bases at V and 6 bases at J, leaving 7 bases unmatched. Germline V lookup: CDR1 DFQATT, CDR2 SNEGSKA (reference sequence). The CDR3 DNA follows: TGCAGTGCTAGATCCCCGGGACAGGGGCGCAATGAGCAGTTCTTC. Translation gives CSARSPGQGRNEQFF.

This clonotype was seen a few times. V and J are TRBV7-6 and TRBJ2-7; D remains ambiguous. This CDR3 spans 15 amino acids. Germline V gives CDR1 SGHVS, CDR2 FNYEAQ. V was cut by 5 bases and J by 3 bases, with 17 bases left in between. The CDR3 here is CASSHPGLYLYEQYF. As DNA, the CDR3 is TGTGCCAGCAGCCACCCCGGCCTTTACCTCTACGAGCAGTACTTC.

This clonotype was counted at least ten times. The chain couples TRBV7-9 to TRBJ2-1; D uncertain. The germline CDR1 and CDR2 sequences are SEHNR and FQNEAQ (reference sequence). The CDR3 is 18 amino acids. The germline V and J ends were trimmed by 4 bases and 1 base, with 20 bases remaining between them. CDR3 bases: TGTGCCAGCAGCTCAACTGCATTTCCCGGTAGTTCCTACAATGAGCAGTTCTTC. This encodes CASSSTAFPGSSYNEQFF. Using reference TRBV7-9 and TRBJ2-1 for the parts outside the CDR3, the full variable domain is DTGVSQNPRHKITKRGQNVTFRCDPISEHNRLYWYRQTLGQGPEFLTYFQNEAQLEKSRLLSDRFSAERPKGSFSTLEIQRTEQGDSAMYLCASSSTAFPGSSYNEQFFGPGTRLTVL.

In its sample, this clonotype was seen a few times. The chain couples TRBV11-2 to TRBJ1-1; D might be TRBD1 (5 bases). CDR3 size: 16 residues. V was shortened by 6 bases and J by 0 bases, with 17 bases between the two germline ends. Germline CDR1 is SGHAT and CDR2 is FQNNGV. The CDR3 sequence: CASSRFTGTMNTEAFF. CDR3 bases: TGTGCCAGCAGTCGGTTCACCGGGACCATGAACACTGAAGCTTTCTTT.

The chain carries TRBV5-1 and TRBJ2-1; D unclear. CDR1 is SGHRS and CDR2 is YFSETQ in the germline V gene. The CDR3 covers 13 residues. Deletions cut 7 bases from V and 4 bases from J, with 12 bases between. CDR3 nucleotides: TGCGCCAGCCGCCAGGAAGATTACAATGAGCAGTTCTTC. Its protein is CASRQEDYNEQFF.

This clonotype appeared a few times. This chain links TRBV9 with TRBJ1-4; no definite D call. From germline, CDR1 is SGDLS and CDR2 YYNGEE. Between the trimmed V and J ends, which lost 0 bases and 3 bases, there was a span of 9 bases. This CDR3 is 15 amino acids long. The chain's CDR3 is CASSVDHSSNEKLFF. CDR3 in DNA: TGTGCCAGCAGCGTAGACCACAGTTCTAATGAAAAACTGTTTTTT.

This clonotype has at least ten counts. This chain links TRBV20-1 with TRBJ1-2, with 8 bases aligning to TRBD1. The CDR3 covers 12 residues. CDR1 and CDR2 (germline): DFQATT, SNEGSKA (reference sequence). V was clipped by 3 bases and J by 8 bases; unmatched bases: 5. The CDR3 is CSASSDRGGYTF. The CDR3 DNA is TGCAGTGCTAGTAGTGACAGGGGAGGCTACACCTTC.

This chain joins TRBV11-2 and TRBJ2-3, with no clear D. The CDR3 contains 12 residues. The germline V and J ends were trimmed by 5 bases and 7 bases, with 10 bases remaining between them. Germline V gives CDR1 SGHAT, CDR2 FQNNGV. CDR3 coding DNA: TGTGCCAGCAGCACCTGGGGAAATACGCAGTATTTT. It codes for CASSTWGNTQYF. Full variable domain (rest looked up from reference TRBV11-2 and TRBJ2-3): EAGVAQSPRYKIIEKRQSVAFWCNPISGHATLYWYQQILGQGPKLLIQFQNNGVVDDSQLPKDRFSAERLKGVDSTLKIQPAKLEDSAVYLCASSTWGNTQYFGPGTRLTVL.

Only a few counts were recorded for this clonotype. The rearrangement links TRBV30 to TRBJ2-7; possibly TRBD1 or TRBD2 for D (5 bases each). Trimming pared 5 bases from V and 2 bases from J, leaving 19 bases between. The length of the CDR3 is 15 residues. CDR1 is GTSNPN, CDR2 SVGIG, per germline (reference sequence). The CDR3 protein is CAWGAELATAYEQYF. The DNA of the CDR3 is TGTGCCTGGGGGGCCGAGCTAGCTACTGCCTACGAGCAGTACTTC.

In its sample, this clonotype was seen many times. The genes are TRBV5-1 and TRBJ1-2, with 8 nucleotides matching TRBD1. The CDR3 is 17 amino acids. Per germline, CDR1 SGHRS and CDR2 YFSETQ. Germline trimming cut 0 bases from V and 3 bases from J; bases unmatched to any gene: 10. This CDR3 is CASSLEPHRRGHYGYTF. CDR3 in DNA: TGCGCCAGCAGCTTGGAGCCTCACCGCAGGGGGCACTATGGCTACACCTTC.